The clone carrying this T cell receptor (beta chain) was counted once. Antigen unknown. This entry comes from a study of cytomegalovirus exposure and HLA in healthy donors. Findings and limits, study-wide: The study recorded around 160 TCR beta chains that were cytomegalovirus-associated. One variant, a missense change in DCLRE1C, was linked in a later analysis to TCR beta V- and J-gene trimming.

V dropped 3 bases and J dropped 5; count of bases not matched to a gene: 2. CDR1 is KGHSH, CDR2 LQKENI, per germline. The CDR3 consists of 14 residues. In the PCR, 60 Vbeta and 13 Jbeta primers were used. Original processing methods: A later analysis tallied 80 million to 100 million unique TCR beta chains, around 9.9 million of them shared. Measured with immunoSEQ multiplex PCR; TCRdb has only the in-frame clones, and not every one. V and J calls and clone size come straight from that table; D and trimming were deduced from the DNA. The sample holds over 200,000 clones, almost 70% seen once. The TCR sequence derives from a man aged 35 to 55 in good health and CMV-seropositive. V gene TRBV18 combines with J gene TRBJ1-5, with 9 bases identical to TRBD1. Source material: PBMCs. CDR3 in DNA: TGTGCCAGCTCACCGCGACAGGGGGATCAGCCCCAGCATTTT. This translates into CASSPRQGDQPQHF.